These T cell receptor beta chains were read from a single sample in a study of blood T cell repertoires in COVID-19. TCRdb's copy holds only in-frame clones and misses some; the assay was immunoSEQ multiplex PCR. The sample records 200,000 to 250,000 clones, over 80% being singletons. The sequencing input was peripheral blood. Source of these receptors: a man aged 25 to 45 with COVID-19, enrolled during active disease. The conserved cysteine and the conserved F or W are not part of the CDR3 here. Each record gives: V gene, J gene, CDR3 protein.

V gene: TRBV6-5; J gene: TRBJ1-5; CDR3 protein: ARPGQHNQPQH
V gene: TRBV4-3; J gene: TRBJ1-2; CDR3 protein: ASSPSGGLLYGYT
V gene: TRBV4-1; J gene: TRBJ1-6; CDR3 protein: ASSQDMARTGMRLH
V gene: TRBV29-1; J gene: TRBJ1-2; CDR3 protein: SADTFQGARGYT
V gene: TRBV19; J gene: TRBJ1-1; CDR3 protein: ASSIVFGTGEAF
V gene: TRBV27; J gene: TRBJ1-5; CDR3 protein: ASSDRGGYQPQH
V gene: TRBV28; J gene: TRBJ1-1; CDR3 protein: ASSFLSTEAF
V gene: TRBV6-5; J gene: TRBJ1-1; CDR3 protein: ASSSLAGNTEAF
V gene: TRBV4-3; J gene: TRBJ2-3; CDR3 protein: ASSQGGGVTDTQY
V gene: TRBV11-2; J gene: TRBJ2-7; CDR3 protein: ASSSTGHYSYEQY
V gene: TRBV9; J gene: TRBJ2-7; CDR3 protein: ASSVFGQGDEQY
V gene: TRBV7-9; J gene: TRBJ1-2; CDR3 protein: ASSLAVGRGREGGYT
V gene: TRBV28; J gene: TRBJ2-7; CDR3 protein: ASSLPGQGRNEQY
V gene: TRBV5-4; J gene: TRBJ1-4; CDR3 protein: ASSPTAGNEKLF
V gene: TRBV19; J gene: TRBJ1-2; CDR3 protein: ASHDRGHGYT
V gene: TRBV10-3; J gene: TRBJ2-7; CDR3 protein: AISEQGNKY
V gene: TRBV7-9; J gene: TRBJ2-5; CDR3 protein: ASSFPGTGTETQY
V gene: TRBV5-1; J gene: TRBJ1-4; CDR3 protein: ASSWTVNEKLF
V gene: TRBV11-3; J gene: TRBJ1-1; CDR3 protein: ASSLGRGNTEAF
V gene: TRBV7-3; J gene: TRBJ2-2; CDR3 protein: ASSSRSRGGELF
V gene: TRBV7-9; J gene: TRBJ1-5; CDR3 protein: ASSPARDSRYQPQH
V gene: TRBV24-1; J gene: TRBJ1-5; CDR3 protein: ATSDLRVWVPRRYSNQPQH
V gene: TRBV27; J gene: TRBJ1-6; CDR3 protein: ASSLSGAGSPLH
V gene: TRBV28; J gene: TRBJ2-7; CDR3 protein: ASSRYEQY
V gene: TRBV28; J gene: TRBJ1-1; CDR3 protein: ASSPQGQGRAEAF
V gene: TRBV12-3/TRBV12-4; J gene: TRBJ2-1; CDR3 protein: ASSNNRGGEQF
V gene: TRBV6-5; J gene: TRBJ2-7; CDR3 protein: ASSRAPGSYEQY
V gene: TRBV12-3/TRBV12-4; J gene: TRBJ2-5; CDR3 protein: ASSPQGETQY
V gene: TRBV5-6; J gene: TRBJ2-5; CDR3 protein: ASSSLLTGGAETQY
V gene: TRBV3-1/TRBV3-2; J gene: TRBJ2-3; CDR3 protein: ASSQEWGRPTDTQY
V gene: TRBV28; J gene: TRBJ1-3; CDR3 protein: ASREHQSGNTIY
V gene: TRBV27; J gene: TRBJ1-3; CDR3 protein: ASSLAAGPGGNTIY
V gene: TRBV6-5; J gene: TRBJ1-2; CDR3 protein: ASSYEPSRGYGYT
V gene: TRBV2; J gene: TRBJ1-2; CDR3 protein: ASSELAGNYGYT
V gene: TRBV28; J gene: TRBJ2-3; CDR3 protein: ASSSGGATGDTQY
V gene: TRBV2; J gene: TRBJ1-3; CDR3 protein: ASRITTGNTIY
V gene: TRBV5-6; J gene: TRBJ2-3; CDR3 protein: ASSLALAGITDTQY
V gene: TRBV7-2; J gene: TRBJ1-6; CDR3 protein: ASSSQGQKNSPLH
V gene: TRBV7-9; J gene: TRBJ2-3; CDR3 protein: ASSLAPGGGSGTDTQY
V gene: TRBV28; J gene: TRBJ1-3; CDR3 protein: ASSLLHTIAGNTIY